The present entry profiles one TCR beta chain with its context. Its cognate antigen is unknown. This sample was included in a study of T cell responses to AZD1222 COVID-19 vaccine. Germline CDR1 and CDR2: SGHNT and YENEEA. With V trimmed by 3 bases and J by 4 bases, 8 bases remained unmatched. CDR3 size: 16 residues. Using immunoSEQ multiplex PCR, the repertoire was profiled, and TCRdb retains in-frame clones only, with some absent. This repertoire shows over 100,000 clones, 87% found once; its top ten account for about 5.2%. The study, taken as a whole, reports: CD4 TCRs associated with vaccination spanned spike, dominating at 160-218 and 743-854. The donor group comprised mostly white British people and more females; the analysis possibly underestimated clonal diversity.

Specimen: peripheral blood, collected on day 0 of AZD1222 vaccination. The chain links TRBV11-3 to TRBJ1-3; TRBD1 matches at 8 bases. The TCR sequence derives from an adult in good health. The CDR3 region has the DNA TGTGCCAGCAGCTTGGGGACAGGAGTTGAAGGAAACACCATATATTTT. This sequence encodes CASSLGTGVEGNTIYF.